Given below is one TCR beta chain in context. This sample is part of a study of blood T cell repertoires in COVID-19. Using immunoSEQ multiplex PCR, the repertoire was profiled, and TCRdb retains in-frame clones only, with some absent. The table records approximately 290,000 clones, 90% of them present only once. V lost 5 bases, J lost 1 base, and 3 bases stayed unmatched. CDR1 is ENHRY and CDR2 is SYGVKD in the germline V gene. CDR3 length: 14 residues. The TCR was taken from a woman younger than 30 with acute COVID-19. The chain carries TRBV10-3 and TRBJ1-1; 8 bases are shared with TRBD1. Sequencing used PBMCs or T cells enriched from blood (not recorded which). DNA of the CDR3: TGTGCCATCAGTCTCCAGGGGGCGAACACTGAAGCTTTCTTT. Encoded protein: CAISLQGANTEAFF.